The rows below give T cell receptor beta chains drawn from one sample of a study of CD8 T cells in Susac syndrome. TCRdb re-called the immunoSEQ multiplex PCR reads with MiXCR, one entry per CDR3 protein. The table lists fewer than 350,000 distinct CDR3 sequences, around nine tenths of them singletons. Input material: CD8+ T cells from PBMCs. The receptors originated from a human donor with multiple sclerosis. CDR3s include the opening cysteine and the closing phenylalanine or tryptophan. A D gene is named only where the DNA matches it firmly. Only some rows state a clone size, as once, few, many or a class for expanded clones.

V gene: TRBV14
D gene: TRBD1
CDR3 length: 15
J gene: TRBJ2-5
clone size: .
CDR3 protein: CASSHTDRVVETQYF
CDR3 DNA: TGTGCCAGCAGCCACACGGACAGGGTGGTCGAGACCCAGTACTTC

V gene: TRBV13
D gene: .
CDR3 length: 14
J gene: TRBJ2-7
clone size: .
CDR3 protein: CASSSRDFSYEQYF
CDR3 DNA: TGTGCCAGCAGCTCGCGGGACTTCTCCTACGAGCAGTACTTC

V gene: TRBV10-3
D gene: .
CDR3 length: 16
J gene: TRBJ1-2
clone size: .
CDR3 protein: CAISEILGGVNYGYTF
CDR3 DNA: TGTGCCATCAGTGAGATATTAGGGGGAGTTAACTATGGCTACACCTTC

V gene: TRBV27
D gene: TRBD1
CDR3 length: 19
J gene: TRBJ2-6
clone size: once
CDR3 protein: CASSPLPGQARSGANVLTF
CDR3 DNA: TGTGCCAGCAGTCCGCTACCGGGACAGGCCCGCTCTGGGGCCAACGTCCTGACTTTC

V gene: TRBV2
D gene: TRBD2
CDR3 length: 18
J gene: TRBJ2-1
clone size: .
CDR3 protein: CASSGGLAGVFSYNEQFF
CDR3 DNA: TGTGCCAGCAGTGGTGGACTAGCGGGGGTCTTCTCCTACAATGAGCAGTTCTTC

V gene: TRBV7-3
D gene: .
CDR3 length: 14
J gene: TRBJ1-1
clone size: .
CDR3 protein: CASSLTIGNTEVFF
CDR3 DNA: TGTGCCAGCAGCTTAACCATTGGGAACACTGAAGTTTTCTTT

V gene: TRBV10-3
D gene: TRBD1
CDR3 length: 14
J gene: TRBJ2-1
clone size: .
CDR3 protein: CAISEGQGAYEQFF
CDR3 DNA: TGTGCCATCAGTGAGGGGCAGGGGGCCTATGAGCAGTTCTTC

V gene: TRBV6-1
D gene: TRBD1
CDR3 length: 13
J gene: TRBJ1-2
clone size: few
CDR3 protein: CASRGQADYGYTF
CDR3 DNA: TGTGCCAGCAGGGGACAGGCGGACTATGGCTACACCTTC

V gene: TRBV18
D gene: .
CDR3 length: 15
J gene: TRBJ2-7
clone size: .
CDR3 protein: CASSPTSRSSYEQYF
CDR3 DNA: TGTGCCAGCTCACCAACTAGTCGAAGCTCCTACGAGCAGTACTTC

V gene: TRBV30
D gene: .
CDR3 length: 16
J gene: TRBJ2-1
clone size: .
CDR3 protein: CAWSVRGGGLYNEQFF
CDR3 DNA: TGTGCCTGGAGTGTACGGGGCGGGGGCCTTTACAATGAGCAGTTCTTC

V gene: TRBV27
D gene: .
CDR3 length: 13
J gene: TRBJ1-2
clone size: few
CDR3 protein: CASSLGSAYGYTF
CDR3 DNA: TGTGCCAGCAGTTTGGGCAGCGCCTATGGCTACACCTTC

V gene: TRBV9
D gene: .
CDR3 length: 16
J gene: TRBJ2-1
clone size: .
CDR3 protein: CASSPSGRLTYNEQFF
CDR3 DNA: TGTGCCAGCAGCCCATCTGGGCGGCTCACCTACAATGAGCAGTTCTTC

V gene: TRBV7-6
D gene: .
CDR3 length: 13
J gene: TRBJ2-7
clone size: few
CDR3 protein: CASSSSAPYEQYF
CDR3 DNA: TGTGCCAGCAGCTCTAGTGCCCCCTACGAGCAGTACTTC

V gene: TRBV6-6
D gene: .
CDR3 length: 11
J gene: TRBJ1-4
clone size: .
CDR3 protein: CAIEGGGKLFF
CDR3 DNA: TGTGCCATCGAAGGGGGGGGAAAACTGTTTTTT

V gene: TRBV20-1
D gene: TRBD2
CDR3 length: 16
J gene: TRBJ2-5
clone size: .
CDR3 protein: CSASQDSGGALETQYF
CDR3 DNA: TGCAGTGCTAGCCAGGATAGCGGGGGGGCCTTGGAGACCCAGTACTTC

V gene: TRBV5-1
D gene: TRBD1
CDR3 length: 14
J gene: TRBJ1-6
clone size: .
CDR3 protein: CASSLADRNSPLHF
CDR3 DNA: TGCGCCAGCAGCTTGGCGGACAGGAATTCACCCCTCCACTTT

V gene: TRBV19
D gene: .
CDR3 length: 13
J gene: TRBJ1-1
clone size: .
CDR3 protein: CASSMTGNTEAFF
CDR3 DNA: TGTGCCAGTAGTATGACGGGGAACACTGAAGCTTTCTTT

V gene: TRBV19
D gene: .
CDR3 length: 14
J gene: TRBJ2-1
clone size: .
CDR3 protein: CASISGPSGNEQFF
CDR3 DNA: TGTGCCTCGATCTCCGGGCCCAGCGGCAATGAGCAGTTCTTC

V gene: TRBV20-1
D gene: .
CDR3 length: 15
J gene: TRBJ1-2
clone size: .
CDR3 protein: CSAPAGQNLNYGYTF
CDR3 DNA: TGCAGTGCCCCTGCGGGCCAGAATCTTAACTATGGCTACACCTTC

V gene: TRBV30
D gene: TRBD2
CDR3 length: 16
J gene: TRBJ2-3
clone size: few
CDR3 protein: CAWRRGGEGITDTQYF
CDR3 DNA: TGTGCCTGGAGGAGAGGCGGGGAGGGGATCACAGATACGCAGTATTTT

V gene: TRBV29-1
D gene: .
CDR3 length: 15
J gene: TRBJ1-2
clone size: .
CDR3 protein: CSVPAVQAEDYGYTF
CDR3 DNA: TGCAGCGTCCCCGCGGTGCAGGCAGAGGACTATGGCTACACCTTC

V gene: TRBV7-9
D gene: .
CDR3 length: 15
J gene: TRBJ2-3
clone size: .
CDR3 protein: CASSDLSGPPDTQYF
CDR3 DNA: TGTGCCAGCAGCGACCTGAGTGGGCCCCCAGATACGCAGTATTTT

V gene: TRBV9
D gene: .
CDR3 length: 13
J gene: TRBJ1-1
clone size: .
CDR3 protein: CASSVGMNTEAFF
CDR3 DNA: TGTGCCAGCAGCGTGGGGATGAACACTGAAGCTTTCTTT

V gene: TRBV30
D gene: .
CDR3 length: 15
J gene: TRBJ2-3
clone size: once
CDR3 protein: CAWTLLGTSTDTQYF
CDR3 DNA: TGTGCCTGGACCTTACTCGGGACTTCTACAGATACGCAGTATTTT

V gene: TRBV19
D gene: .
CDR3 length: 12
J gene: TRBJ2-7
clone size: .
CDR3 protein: CASSPDGAEQYF
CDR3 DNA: TGTGCCAGTAGTCCAGACGGGGCAGAGCAGTACTTC

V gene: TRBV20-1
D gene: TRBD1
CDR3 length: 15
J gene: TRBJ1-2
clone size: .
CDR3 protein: CSAPSTGSFPYGYTF
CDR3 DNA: TGCAGTGCTCCATCGACAGGGAGTTTTCCCTATGGCTACACCTTC

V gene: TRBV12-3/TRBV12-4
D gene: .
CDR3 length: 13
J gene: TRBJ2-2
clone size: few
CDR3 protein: CASSLAVAGELFF
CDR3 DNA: TGTGCCAGCAGTTTAGCCGTGGCAGGGGAGCTGTTTTTT

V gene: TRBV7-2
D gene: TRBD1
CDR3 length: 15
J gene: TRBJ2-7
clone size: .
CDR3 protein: CASSPADRVGYEQYF
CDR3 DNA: TGTGCCAGCAGCCCAGCGGACAGGGTGGGGTACGAGCAGTACTTC

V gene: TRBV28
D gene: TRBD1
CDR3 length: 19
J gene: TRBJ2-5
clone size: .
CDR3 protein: CASRHYSLDRGRGPETQYF
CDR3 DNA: TGTGCCAGCAGGCACTATTCGCTGGACAGGGGGCGTGGGCCCGAGACCCAGTACTTC

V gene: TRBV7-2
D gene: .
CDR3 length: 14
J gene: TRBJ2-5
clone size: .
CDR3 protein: CASSSEASLETQYF
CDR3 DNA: TGTGCCAGCAGCTCTGAGGCCAGTTTAGAGACCCAGTACTTC

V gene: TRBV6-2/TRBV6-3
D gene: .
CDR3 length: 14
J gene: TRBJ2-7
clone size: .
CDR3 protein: CASSTVGSRNEQYF
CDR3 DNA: TGTGCCAGCTCCACCGTCGGGAGTAGGAACGAGCAGTACTTC

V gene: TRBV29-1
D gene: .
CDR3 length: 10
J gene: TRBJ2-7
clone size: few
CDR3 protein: CSVVIYEQYF
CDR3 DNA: TGCAGCGTTGTTATCTACGAGCAGTACTTC

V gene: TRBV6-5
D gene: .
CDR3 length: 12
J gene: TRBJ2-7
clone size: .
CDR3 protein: CASSYSFYEQYF
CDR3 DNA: TGTGCCAGCAGTTACTCTTTTTACGAGCAGTACTTC

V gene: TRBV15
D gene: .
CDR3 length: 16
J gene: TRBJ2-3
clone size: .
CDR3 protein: CATSRGTALGTDTQYF
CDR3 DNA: TGTGCCACCAGCAGAGGGACAGCACTCGGCACAGATACGCAGTATTTT

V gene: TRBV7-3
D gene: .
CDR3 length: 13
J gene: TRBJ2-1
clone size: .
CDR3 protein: CASSSPLDPEQFF
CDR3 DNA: TGTGCCAGCAGCTCCCCCCTCGACCCGGAGCAGTTCTTC

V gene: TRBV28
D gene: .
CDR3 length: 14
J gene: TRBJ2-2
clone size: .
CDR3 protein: CASSALANTGELFF
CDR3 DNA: TGTGCCAGCAGTGCTTTAGCGAACACCGGGGAGCTGTTTTTT

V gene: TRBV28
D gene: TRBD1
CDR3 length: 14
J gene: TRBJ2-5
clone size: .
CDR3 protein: CASSFRQGAETQYF
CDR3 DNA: TGTGCCAGCAGTTTCCGGCAGGGGGCAGAGACCCAGTACTTC

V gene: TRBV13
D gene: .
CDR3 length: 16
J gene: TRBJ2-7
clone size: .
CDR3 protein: CASSEVEGLEGYEQYF
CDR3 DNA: TGTGCCAGCAGCGAGGTTGAGGGGCTTGAGGGCTACGAGCAGTACTTC

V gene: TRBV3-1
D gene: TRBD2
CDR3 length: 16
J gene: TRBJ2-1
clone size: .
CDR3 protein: CASSQGTSGPWNEQFF
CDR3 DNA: TGTGCCAGCAGCCAAGGGACTAGCGGCCCATGGAATGAGCAGTTCTTC

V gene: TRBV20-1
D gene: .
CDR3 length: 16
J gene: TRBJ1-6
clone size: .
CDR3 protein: CSARVYESSYNSPLHF
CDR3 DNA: TGCAGTGCTAGAGTTTACGAAAGCTCCTATAATTCACCCCTCCACTTT

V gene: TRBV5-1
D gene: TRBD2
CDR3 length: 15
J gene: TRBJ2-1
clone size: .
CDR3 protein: CASSQTSGGVGEQFF
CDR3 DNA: TGCGCCAGCAGCCAGACTAGCGGGGGTGTCGGTGAGCAGTTCTTC